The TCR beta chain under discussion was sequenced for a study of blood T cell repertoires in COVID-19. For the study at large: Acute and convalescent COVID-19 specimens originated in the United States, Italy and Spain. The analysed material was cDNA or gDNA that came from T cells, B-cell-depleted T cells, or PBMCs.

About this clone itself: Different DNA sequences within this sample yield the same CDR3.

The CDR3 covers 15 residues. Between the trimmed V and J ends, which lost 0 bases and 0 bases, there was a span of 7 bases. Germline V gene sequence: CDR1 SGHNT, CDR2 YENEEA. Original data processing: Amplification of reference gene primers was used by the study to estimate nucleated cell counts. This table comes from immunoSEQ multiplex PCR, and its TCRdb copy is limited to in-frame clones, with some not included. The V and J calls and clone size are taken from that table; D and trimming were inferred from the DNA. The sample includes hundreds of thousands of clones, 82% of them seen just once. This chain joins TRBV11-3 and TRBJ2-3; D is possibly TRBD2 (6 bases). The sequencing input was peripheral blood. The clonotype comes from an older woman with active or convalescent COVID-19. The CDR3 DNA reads TGTGCCAGCAGCTTAGAGGGGAGGAGCACAGATACGCAGTATTTT. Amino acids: CASSLEGRSTDTQYF.